The table lists the clone carrying this T cell receptor (beta chain) with a count of one. Its antigen is currently unknown. The PCR was carried out with 60 Vbeta primers and 13 Jbeta primers. Profiling relied on immunoSEQ multiplex PCR, and the TCRdb table lists in-frame clones only, not all of them. The sample yields under 200,000 clones, 84% seen once. Germline CDR1 reads SGHTA; CDR2 reads FQGNSA. This CDR3 has 17 residues. The V end lost 5 bases, the J end lost 2 bases, and 16 bases lay between the germline ends. The record originates from a study of cytomegalovirus exposure and HLA in healthy donors. Study at large: A preliminary data release comprised about 85 million unique TCRs obtained from HLA-typed donors.

Study-level findings and limits: For cytomegalovirus status, the classifier reportedly gave diagnoses with high specificity and sensitivity.

The rearrangement joins TRBV7-2 to TRBJ2-6; tentatively, D is TRBD1 (6 bases). This receptor was identified in a boy aged 10-17 years in good health and CMV-seronegative. What was sequenced was PBMCs. The DNA of the CDR3 is TGTGCCAGCAGCACTAGGACAGCCGGGGCTGGGGCCAACGTCCTGACTTTC. Protein: CASSTRTAGAGANVLTF.